Listed below are T cell receptor beta chains from one sample, sequenced in a study of T cells after posttransplantation cyclophosphamide. The method was immunoSEQ multiplex PCR; TCRdb's version includes in-frame clones alone and lacks a portion of them. The table shows some 61,000 clones, with 80% to 95% occurring only once. Sequences were obtained from PBMCs. The receptors were gathered from a woman aged 25-40 years in good health and a related stem cell transplant donor. The conserved cysteine and the conserved F or W are not part of the CDR3 here.

j_call,v_call,cdr3_aa
TRBJ2-7,TRBV4-1,ASSHGTGGVYEQY
TRBJ1-1,TRBV23-1,ASSPAGHHNTEAF
TRBJ1-1,TRBV2,ASSDWGGTEAF
TRBJ2-3,TRBV25-1,ASSGLAGADTQY
TRBJ2-7,TRBV2,ASRGGSEQY
TRBJ2-7,TRBV6-6,ASNRNVYEQY
TRBJ2-6,TRBV6-1,ASSGTGVVNVLT
TRBJ2-2,TRBV30,AWAVGQSNTGELF
TRBJ2-2,TRBV28,ASSQGSKTGELF
TRBJ1-3,TRBV10-3,AIRDPRQGPSGNTIY
TRBJ2-3,TRBV7-3,ASSPGTTVTDTQY
TRBJ2-7,TRBV27,ASSLSVRGPYEQY
TRBJ2-6,TRBV19,ASSIGFSGANVLT
TRBJ1-1,TRBV19,ASSTTGGGGTEAF
TRBJ1-4,TRBV29-1,SGGTGNEKLF
TRBJ1-4,TRBV2,ASKRGANEKLF
TRBJ1-1,TRBV2,ASSEGRDAEAF
TRBJ2-7,TRBV4-3,ASSQGLLSDIPYEQY
TRBJ2-5,TRBV5-3,ARSEPTSGGAVQETQY
TRBJ1-2,TRBV19,ASSIGGQGRSGYT
TRBJ2-7,TRBV7-8,ASWDRGLGEQY
TRBJ2-2,TRBV7-2,ASSLTGNTGELF
TRBJ1-1,TRBV30,AWSVSRDTEAF
TRBJ1-4,TRBV27,ASSFPGQNEKLF
TRBJ1-1,TRBV29-1,SVSFTPFGAF
TRBJ2-4,TRBV5-4,ASSFDGGVQY
TRBJ2-2,TRBV9,ASSPLLAPTGELF
TRBJ1-1,TRBV2,ASSERSITEAF
TRBJ2-1,TRBV7-7,ASSSVTSDEQF
TRBJ2-2,TRBV25-1,ASSELRQGDTGELF
TRBJ2-3,TRBV5-1,ASSLGGWSSSTADTQY
-,TRBV5-1,ASSRGMVFVGRGDEQY
TRBJ1-6,TRBV5-1,ASSLGEVGHSPLH
TRBJ2-7,TRBV7-5,ARRVGDCNEQY
TRBJ1-2,TRBV5-1,ASSLEGQESSGYT
TRBJ2-1,TRBV5-1,ASSLASQLNEQF
TRBJ2-5,TRBV6-6,ASRKSGVQETQY
TRBJ1-2,TRBV5-6,ASSAGFAYT